The 13 T cell receptor beta chains reported below all come from one sample, sequenced in a study of cytomegalovirus exposure and HLA in healthy donors. The protocol was immunoSEQ multiplex PCR, while the TCRdb copy is restricted to in-frame clones and leaves out a portion. The sample comprises about 98,000 clones, about 90% of which are singletons, and about 6% rests with the top ten. Sequenced material: PBMCs. These receptors were taken from a man between 18 and 29 years old in good health and CMV-seropositive.

This chain connects TRBV5-1 to TRBJ1-2, with 8 bases fitting TRBD1. The J segment lost 9 bases and the V segment lost 4 bases, leaving 11 bases of the junction unmatched. The germline gives CDR1 SGHRS, CDR2 YFSETQ. The CDR3 spans 14 residues. CDR3 residues: CASSPGGQEVRYTF. DNA of the CDR3: TGCGCCAGCAGCCCGGGGGGACAGGAGGTTCGCTACACCTTC. The whole variable domain, filled in from reference TRBV5-1 and TRBJ1-2, reads KAGVTQTPRYLIKTRGQQVTLSCSPISGHRSVSWYQQTPGQGLQFLFEYFSETQRNKGNFPGRFSGRQFSNSRSEMNVSTLELGDSALYLCASSPGGQEVRYTFGSGTRLTVV.

V usage is TRBV13 and J usage is TRBJ2-2; the match to TRBD2 covers 10 bases. This CDR3 comprises 19 residues. The ends lost 2 bases at V and 0 bases at J; junction bases unmatched: 9. Looked up from germline, CDR1 is PRHDT and CDR2 is FYEKMQ (reference sequence). CDR3 bases: TGTGCCAGCAGCTTACTTATGGGTAGCGGGAGGTCGAACACCGGGGAGCTGTTTTTT. Translating gives CASSLLMGSGRSNTGELFF.

CDR3 region: CASSLTGGQFSTPQFF. CDR3 DNA sequence: TGCGCCAGCAGCTTAACCGGGGGACAGTTCTCTACCCCACAGTTCTTC. The chain carries TRBV5-1 and TRBJ2-1; possibly TRBD1 for D (7 bases). Germline V lookup: CDR1 SGHRS, CDR2 YFSETQ. Trimming took 2 bases from V and 13 from J, leaving 25 bases between them. The CDR3 is made up of 16 amino acids. Full variable domain (remainder filled in from reference TRBV5-1 and TRBJ2-1): KAGVTQTPRYLIKTRGQQVTLSCSPISGHRSVSWYQQTPGQGLQFLFEYFSETQRNKGNFPGRFSGRQFSNSRSEMNVSTLELGDSALYLCASSLTGGQFSTPQFFGPGTRLTVL.

This chain uses TRBV27 with TRBJ1-2; 8 bases are a match to TRBD1. The ends lost 8 bases at V and 4 bases at J; junction bases unmatched: 9. The CDR3 spans 14 residues. The V gene's germline CDR1 is MNHEY and CDR2 SMNVEV (reference sequence). CDR3 in DNA: TGTGCCAGCGGCGCTACAGGGGGGGCCTATGGCTACACCTTC. It yields the protein CASGATGGAYGYTF.

In its sample, this clone was seen a few times. The CDR3 coding sequence is TGTGCCAGCAGTTACGGCGCTAGCGGATACAATGAGCAGTTCTTC. Its protein product is CASSYGASGYNEQFF. V is TRBV6-5 and J is TRBJ2-1; TRBD2 aligns across 7 bases. There are 15 residues in the CDR3. J gave up 4 bases and V 2 bases, and 5 bases lay outside the gene matches. The germline gives CDR1 MNHEY, CDR2 SVGAGI.

V usage is TRBV6-1 and J usage is TRBJ2-7; possibly TRBD1 for D (5 bases). Germline-derived CDR1 and CDR2 are MNHNS and SASEGT. The V gene lost 4 bases and the J gene lost 12 bases, with 19 bases spanning the gap. CDR3 size: 13 residues. The CDR3 sequence: CASSGRPTGPGYF. Written as DNA, the CDR3 is TGTGCCAGCAGTGGCCGACCCACAGGTCCAGGGTACTTC.

Concerning this clone: A read error may account for a junction end that differs from germline. Here the CDR3 reads CASRRTQGLYQTQHF. The CDR3 DNA is TGTGCCAGCAGAAGGACACAGGGGCTTTATCAGACCCAGCATTTT. The V gene is TRBV2, the J gene TRBJ1-5, with 7 bases fitting TRBD1. Germline CDR1 is SNHLY and CDR2 is FYNNEI. This CDR3 spans 15 amino acids. The complete variable domain, with remaining parts taken from reference TRBV2 and TRBJ1-5, reads EPEVTQTPSHQVTQMGQEVILRCVPISNHLYFYWYRQILGQKVEFLVSFYNNEISEKSEIFDDQFSVERPDGSNFTLKIRSTKLEDSAMYFCASRRTQGLYQTQHFGDGTRLSIL.

The chain joins TRBV27 to TRBJ2-1; 14 bases are shared with TRBD2. Germline values: CDR1 MNHEY, CDR2 SMNVEV (reference sequence). J gave up 8 bases and V 5 bases, and 5 bases lay outside the gene matches. The CDR3 totals 15 residues. Written as DNA, the CDR3 is TGTGCCAGCAGTCCCCGACTAGCGGGAGGGCATGAGCAGTTCTTC. It yields the protein CASSPRLAGGHEQFF.

V and J are TRBV7-3 and TRBJ2-2, with 8 bases fitting TRBD2. After removal of 1 base from V and 1 base from J, the junction contained 5 bases not matched to a gene. This CDR3 spans 17 amino acids. Germline CDR1 and CDR2: SGHTA and FQGTGA. The CDR3 coding sequence is TGTGCCAGCAGCTTAAATGTGGGACTAGGGAACACCGGGGAGCTGTTTTTT. Amino acids: CASSLNVGLGNTGELFF.

The chain couples TRBV6-6 to TRBJ1-2, with 10 bases fitting TRBD1. The CDR3 consists of 16 residues. Trimming took 0 bases from V and 4 from J; bases not matched to a gene: 5. CDR1 is MNHNY, CDR2 SVGAGI, per germline (reference sequence). The CDR3 sequence is CASSYSRDRGVYGYTF. The CDR3, as DNA: TGTGCCAGCAGTTACTCAAGGGACAGGGGAGTCTATGGCTACACCTTC.

The genes are TRBV5-1 and TRBJ2-2; 8 nucleotides line up with TRBD1. J gave up 4 bases and V 0 bases, and 5 bases lay outside the gene matches. The CDR3 consists of 16 residues. Germline V gene lookup returns CDR1 SGHRS and CDR2 YFSETQ. CDR3 sequence reads: CASSLDQGAGTGELFF. For the CDR3, the DNA is TGCGCCAGCAGCTTGGACCAGGGGGCAGGCACCGGGGAGCTGTTTTTT. Combining the CDR3 with reference TRBV5-1 and TRBJ2-2 gives the whole variable domain KAGVTQTPRYLIKTRGQQVTLSCSPISGHRSVSWYQQTPGQGLQFLFEYFSETQRNKGNFPGRFSGRQFSNSRSEMNVSTLELGDSALYLCASSLDQGAGTGELFFGEGSRLTVL.

The chain combines TRBV7-2 with TRBJ1-5; a weak D match, TRBD1 (5 bases). The CDR3 sequence is 14 residues long. The V end was cut by 1 base, the J end by 9 bases, with 13 bases between. Germline V lookup: CDR1 SGHTA, CDR2 FQGNSA. The chain's CDR3 is CASSLDPGGRPQHF. As DNA, the CDR3 is TGTGCCAGCAGCTTAGACCCCGGGGGAAGGCCCCAGCATTTT.

In this sample, this clone turned up a few times. This chain uses TRBV7-2 with TRBJ2-5, with 9 nucleotides matching TRBD1. From germline, CDR1 is SGHTA and CDR2 FQGNSA. This CDR3 region has 15 residues. V shed 6 bases and J 5 bases; nucleotides not matched to a gene: 10. The CDR3 spells CASRGSGTGIETQYF. CDR3 coding DNA: TGTGCCAGCAGGGGATCCGGGACAGGGATCGAGACCCAGTACTTC.